The 12 T cell receptor beta chains listed next were all sequenced from one sample in a study of CD8 T cells in ankylosing spondylitis. MiXCR, applied by TCRdb to the 5' RACE reads, yields one record per CDR3 protein. The table lists under 150,000 distinct CDR3 sequences, around 9.3% of them singletons. The sequencing sample was made of blood, either unsorted or a sorted T cell fraction (not recorded which). The receptors were sampled from a male donor with ankylosing spondylitis or in good health (not recorded which).

This clonotype was seen repeatedly, ten times or more. V gene TRBV7-7 combines with J gene TRBJ1-1, with D perhaps matching TRBD1 (6 bases). The CDR3 is 13 amino acids. Germline V gene sequence: CDR1 SSHAT, CDR2 FNYEAQ (reference sequence). Trimming shortened V by 4 bases and J by 0 bases, and 6 bases separated the two germline ends. As DNA, the CDR3 is TGTGCCAGCAGCTCAGGGGTGAACACTGAAGCTTTCTTT. This gives the protein CASSSGVNTEAFF.

This clonotype has ten or more counts. The rearrangement joins TRBV4-2 to TRBJ2-7; 7 bases are shared with TRBD2. This CDR3 is 14 amino acids long. Germline CDR1 and CDR2: LGHNA and YNFKEQ. V dropped 5 bases and J dropped 2; count of bases not matched to a gene: 6. The chain's CDR3 is CASSAASGAYEQYF. The CDR3 DNA is TGTGCCAGCAGCGCCGCTAGCGGTGCCTACGAGCAGTACTTC.

This chain links TRBV20-1 with TRBJ1-5, with TRBD1 matching 10 bases. Germline V lookup: CDR1 DFQATT, CDR2 SNEGSKA (reference sequence). This CDR3 comprises 18 residues. The ends lost 1 base at V and 4 bases at J; junction bases unmatched: 13. CDR3 sequence reads: CSARVGGTGDEGNQPQHF. Written as DNA, the CDR3 is TGCAGTGCTAGAGTCGGGGGGACAGGGGACGAAGGGAATCAGCCCCAGCATTTT.

The table lists this clonotype with a few counts. V is TRBV4-3 and J is TRBJ2-5; tentatively, D is TRBD2 (6 bases). The CDR3 is 17 residues long. From germline, CDR1 is LGHNA and CDR2 YSLEER. V shed 4 bases and J shed 5 bases, with 23 bases lying between them. The chain's CDR3 is CASSPLAGIAGRETQYF. CDR3 DNA: TGCGCCAGCAGCCCACTAGCAGGGATAGCAGGTCGGGAGACCCAGTACTTC.

This clonotype was seen at least ten times. In DNA form, the CDR3 reads TGCAGTGCTAGGGGGGGGATAAATGAGCAGTTCTTC. Encoded protein: CSARGGINEQFF. The V and J genes are TRBV20-1 and TRBJ2-1, with 7 bases identical to TRBD2. Trimming at V came to 3 bases and at J to 7 bases, leaving 3 bases not matched to a gene. Germline V gene sequence: CDR1 DFQATT, CDR2 SNEGSKA (reference sequence). The CDR3 extends over 12 amino acids.

This clonotype was picked up a small number of times. This chain links TRBV7-9 with TRBJ2-5, with TRBD2 matching over 9 bases. Looked up from germline, CDR1 is SEHNR and CDR2 is FQNEAQ (reference sequence). This CDR3 is 15 amino acids long. Losses at the gene ends were 5 bases for V and 4 bases for J; bases not matched to a gene: 8. The CDR3 region has the DNA TGTGCCAGCAGCGCGATAGCGGGAGTCCTAGAGACCCAGTACTTC. Residues: CASSAIAGVLETQYF.

This clonotype was found many times. The rearrangement uses TRBV4-3 and TRBJ2-4, with D perhaps TRBD1 or TRBD2 (5 bases each). Germline assignment: CDR1 LGHNA and CDR2 YSLEER. V lost 0 bases and J 2 bases, leaving 14 bases between the germline ends. CDR3 length equals 17 residues. CDR3 protein: CASSQDPRGSTKNIQYF. The CDR3 bases are TGCGCCAGCAGCCAAGATCCGAGGGGAAGTACCAAAAACATTCAGTACTTC.

This clonotype was counted ten times or more. The gene calls are TRBV5-6 and TRBJ2-2, with unresolved D. CDR1 and CDR2 (germline): SGHDT, YYEEEE. V was cut by 2 bases and J by 6 bases, with 8 bases left in between. CDR3 length: 13 residues. This chain's CDR3 is CASSFAGPGELFF. The CDR3 DNA follows: TGTGCCAGCAGCTTCGCCGGGCCCGGGGAGCTGTTTTTT.

This clonotype has a handful of counts. The chain links TRBV27 to TRBJ2-1, with TRBD2 identical over 11 bases. From germline, CDR1 is MNHEY and CDR2 SMNVEV (reference sequence). With V trimmed by 3 bases and J by 5 bases, 18 bases remained unmatched. CDR3 length: 20 residues. The CDR3 bases are TGTGCCAGCAGTTTGTGGGGTTCGGGCAGTACTAGCGGGAGAAACAATGAGCAGTTCTTC. This translates into CASSLWGSGSTSGRNNEQFF.

This chain connects TRBV2 to TRBJ2-5; D possibly corresponds to TRBD1 (5 bases). CDR3 length equals 11 residues. V lost 6 bases to trimming and J lost 3 bases, with 5 bases between them. Germline lookup yields CDR1 SNHLY and CDR2 FYNNEI. The CDR3 DNA reads as TGTGCCAGCAGAGGGGAAGAGACCCAGTACTTC. Translated, it gives CASRGEETQYF.

This clonotype was counted at least ten times. The chain uses TRBV5-1 and TRBJ2-1; 10 bases line up with TRBD2. This CDR3 comprises 14 residues. After removal of 4 bases from V and 10 bases from J, the junction contained 8 bases not matched to a gene. The germline V gene has CDR1 SGHRS and CDR2 YFSETQ. The CDR3 loop is CASSTSGTSAEQFF. The CDR3 nucleotides are TGCGCCAGCAGCACCTCCGGGACTAGCGCCGAGCAGTTCTTC.

There are many counts of this clonotype. The chain is built from TRBV6-1 and TRBJ2-3; 9 nucleotides agree with TRBD2. The junction had 13 bases not matched to a gene; V was cut back by 8 bases and J by 10 bases. The germline V gene has CDR1 MNHNS and CDR2 SASEGT. The length of the CDR3 is 14 residues. This CDR3 is CASSQGLAKRAQYF. The CDR3 DNA follows: TGTGCCAGCTCCCAGGGACTAGCTAAAAGGGCGCAGTATTTT.